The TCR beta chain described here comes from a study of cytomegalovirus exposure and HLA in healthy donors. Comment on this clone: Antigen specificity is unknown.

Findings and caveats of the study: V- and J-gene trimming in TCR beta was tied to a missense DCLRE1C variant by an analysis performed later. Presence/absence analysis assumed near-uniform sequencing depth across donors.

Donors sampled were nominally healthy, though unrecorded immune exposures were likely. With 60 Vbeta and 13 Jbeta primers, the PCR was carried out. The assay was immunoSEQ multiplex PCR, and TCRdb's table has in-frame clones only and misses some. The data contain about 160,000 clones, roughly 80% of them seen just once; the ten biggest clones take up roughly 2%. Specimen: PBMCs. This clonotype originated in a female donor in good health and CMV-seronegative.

Here the CDR3 reads CAWSPLSLYNEQFF. The DNA of the CDR3 is TGTGCCTGGAGTCCCTTGTCCCTCTACAATGAGCAGTTCTTC. This chain uses TRBV30 with TRBJ2-1; D ambiguous. Trimming removed 2 bases at V and 3 bases at J, with 11 bases between. This CDR3 has 14 amino acids. Germline CDR1 reads GTSNPN; CDR2 reads SVGIG (reference sequence).